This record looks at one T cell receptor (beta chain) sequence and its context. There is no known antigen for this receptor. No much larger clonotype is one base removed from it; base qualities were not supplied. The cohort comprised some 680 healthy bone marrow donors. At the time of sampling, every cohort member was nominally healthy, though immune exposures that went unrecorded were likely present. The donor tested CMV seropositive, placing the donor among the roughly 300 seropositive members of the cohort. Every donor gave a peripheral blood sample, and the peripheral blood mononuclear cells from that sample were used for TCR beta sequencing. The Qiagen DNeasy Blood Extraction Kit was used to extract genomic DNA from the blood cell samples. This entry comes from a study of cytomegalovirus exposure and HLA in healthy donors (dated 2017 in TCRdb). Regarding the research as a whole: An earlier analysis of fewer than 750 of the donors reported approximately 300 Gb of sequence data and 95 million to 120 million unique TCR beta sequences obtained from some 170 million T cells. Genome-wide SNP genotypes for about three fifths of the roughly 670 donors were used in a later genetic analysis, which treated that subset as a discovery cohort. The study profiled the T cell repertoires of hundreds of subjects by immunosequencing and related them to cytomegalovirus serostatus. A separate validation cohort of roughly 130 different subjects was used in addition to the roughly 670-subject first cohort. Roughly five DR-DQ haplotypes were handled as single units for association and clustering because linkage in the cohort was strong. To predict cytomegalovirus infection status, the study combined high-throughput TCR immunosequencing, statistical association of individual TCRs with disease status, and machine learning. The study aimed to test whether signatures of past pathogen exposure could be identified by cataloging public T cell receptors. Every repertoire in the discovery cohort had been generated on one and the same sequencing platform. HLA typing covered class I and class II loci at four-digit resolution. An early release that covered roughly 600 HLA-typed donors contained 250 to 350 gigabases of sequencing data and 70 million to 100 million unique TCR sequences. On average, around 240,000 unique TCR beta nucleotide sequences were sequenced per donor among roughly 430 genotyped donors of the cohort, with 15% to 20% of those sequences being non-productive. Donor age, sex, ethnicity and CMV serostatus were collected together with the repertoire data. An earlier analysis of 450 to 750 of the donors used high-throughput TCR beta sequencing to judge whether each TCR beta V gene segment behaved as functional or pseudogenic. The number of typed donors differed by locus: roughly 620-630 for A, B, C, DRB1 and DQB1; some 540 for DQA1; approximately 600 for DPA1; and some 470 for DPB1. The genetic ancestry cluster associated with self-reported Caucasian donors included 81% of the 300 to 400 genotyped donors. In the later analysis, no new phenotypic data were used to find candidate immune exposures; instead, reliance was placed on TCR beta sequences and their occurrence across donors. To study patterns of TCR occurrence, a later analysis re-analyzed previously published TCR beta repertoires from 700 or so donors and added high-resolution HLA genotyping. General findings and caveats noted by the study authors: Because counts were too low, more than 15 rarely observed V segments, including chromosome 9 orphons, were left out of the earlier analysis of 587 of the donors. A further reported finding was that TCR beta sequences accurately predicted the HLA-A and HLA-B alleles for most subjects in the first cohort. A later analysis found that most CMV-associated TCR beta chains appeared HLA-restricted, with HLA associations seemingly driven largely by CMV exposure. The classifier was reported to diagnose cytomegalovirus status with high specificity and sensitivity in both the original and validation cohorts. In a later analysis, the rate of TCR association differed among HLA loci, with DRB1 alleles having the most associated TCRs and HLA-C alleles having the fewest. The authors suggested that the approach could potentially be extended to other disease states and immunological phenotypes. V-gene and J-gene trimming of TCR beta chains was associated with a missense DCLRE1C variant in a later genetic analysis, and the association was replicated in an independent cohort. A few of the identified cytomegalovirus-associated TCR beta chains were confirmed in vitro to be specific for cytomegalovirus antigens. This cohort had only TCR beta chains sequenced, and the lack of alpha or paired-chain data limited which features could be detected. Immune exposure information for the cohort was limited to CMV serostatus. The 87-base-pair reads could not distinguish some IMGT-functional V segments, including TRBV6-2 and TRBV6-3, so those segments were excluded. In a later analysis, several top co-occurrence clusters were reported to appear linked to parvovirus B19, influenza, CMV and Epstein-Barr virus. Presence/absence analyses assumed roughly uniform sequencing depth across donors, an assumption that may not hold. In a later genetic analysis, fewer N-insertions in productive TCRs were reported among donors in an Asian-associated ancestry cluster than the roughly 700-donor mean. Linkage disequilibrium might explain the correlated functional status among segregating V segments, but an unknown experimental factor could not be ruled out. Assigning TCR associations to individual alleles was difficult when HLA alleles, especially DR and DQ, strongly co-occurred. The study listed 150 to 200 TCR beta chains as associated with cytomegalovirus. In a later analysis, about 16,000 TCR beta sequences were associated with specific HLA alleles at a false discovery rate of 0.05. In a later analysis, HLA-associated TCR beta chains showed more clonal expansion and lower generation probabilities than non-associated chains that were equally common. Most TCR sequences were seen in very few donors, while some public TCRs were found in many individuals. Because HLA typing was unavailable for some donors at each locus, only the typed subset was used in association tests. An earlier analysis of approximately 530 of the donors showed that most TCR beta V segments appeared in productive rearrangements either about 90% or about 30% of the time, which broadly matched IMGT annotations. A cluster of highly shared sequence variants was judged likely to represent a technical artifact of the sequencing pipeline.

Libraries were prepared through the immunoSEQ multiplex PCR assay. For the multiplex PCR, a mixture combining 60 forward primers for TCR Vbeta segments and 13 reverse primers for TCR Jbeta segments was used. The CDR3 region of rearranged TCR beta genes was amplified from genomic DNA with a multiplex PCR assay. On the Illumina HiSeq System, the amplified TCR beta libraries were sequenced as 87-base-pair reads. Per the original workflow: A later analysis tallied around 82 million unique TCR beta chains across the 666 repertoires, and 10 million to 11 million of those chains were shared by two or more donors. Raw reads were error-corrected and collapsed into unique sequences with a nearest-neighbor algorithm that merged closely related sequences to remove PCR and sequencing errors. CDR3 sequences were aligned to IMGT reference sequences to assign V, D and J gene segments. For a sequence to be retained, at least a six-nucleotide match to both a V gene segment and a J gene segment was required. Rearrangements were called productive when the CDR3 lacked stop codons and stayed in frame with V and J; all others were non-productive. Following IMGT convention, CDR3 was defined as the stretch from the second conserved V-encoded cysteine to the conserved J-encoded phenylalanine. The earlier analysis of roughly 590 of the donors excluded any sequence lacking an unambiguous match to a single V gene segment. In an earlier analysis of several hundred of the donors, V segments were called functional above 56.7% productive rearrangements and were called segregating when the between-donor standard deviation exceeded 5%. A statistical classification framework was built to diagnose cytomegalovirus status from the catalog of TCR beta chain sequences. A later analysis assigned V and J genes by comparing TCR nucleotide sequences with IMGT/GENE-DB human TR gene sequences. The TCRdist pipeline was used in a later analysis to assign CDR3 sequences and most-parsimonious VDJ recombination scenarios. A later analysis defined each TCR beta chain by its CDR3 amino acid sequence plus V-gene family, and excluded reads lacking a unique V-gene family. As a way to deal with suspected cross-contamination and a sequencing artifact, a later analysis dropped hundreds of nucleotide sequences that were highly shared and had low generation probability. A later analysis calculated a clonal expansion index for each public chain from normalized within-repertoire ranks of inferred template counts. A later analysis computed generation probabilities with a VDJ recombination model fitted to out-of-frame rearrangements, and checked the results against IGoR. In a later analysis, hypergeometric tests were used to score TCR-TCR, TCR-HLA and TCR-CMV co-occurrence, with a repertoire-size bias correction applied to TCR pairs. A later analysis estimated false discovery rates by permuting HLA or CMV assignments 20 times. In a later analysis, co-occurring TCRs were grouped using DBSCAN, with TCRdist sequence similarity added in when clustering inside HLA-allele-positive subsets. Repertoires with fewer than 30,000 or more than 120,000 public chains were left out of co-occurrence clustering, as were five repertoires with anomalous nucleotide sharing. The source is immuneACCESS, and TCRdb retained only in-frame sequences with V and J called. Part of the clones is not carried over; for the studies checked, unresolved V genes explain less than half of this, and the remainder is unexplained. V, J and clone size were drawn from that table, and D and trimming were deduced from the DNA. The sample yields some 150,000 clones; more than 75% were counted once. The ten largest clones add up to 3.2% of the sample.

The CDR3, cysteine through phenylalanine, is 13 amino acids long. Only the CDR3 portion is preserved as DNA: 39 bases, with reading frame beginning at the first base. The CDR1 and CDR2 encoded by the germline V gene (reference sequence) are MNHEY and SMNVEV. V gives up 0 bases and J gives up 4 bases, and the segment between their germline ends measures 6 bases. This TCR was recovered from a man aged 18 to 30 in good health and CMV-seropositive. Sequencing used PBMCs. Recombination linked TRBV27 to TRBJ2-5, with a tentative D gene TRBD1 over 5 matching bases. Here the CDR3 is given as CASSLSGPETQYF. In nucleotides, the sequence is TGTGCCAGCAGTTTATCGGGGCCAGAGACCCAGTACTTC.